This TCR beta chain was profiled in a study of shared clonotypes between healthy human individuals. Study outcomes and limitations: Unshared clonotypes carried lower generation probabilities than those common to all four donors.

As for this clone: As yet, its antigen is unknown.

Germline assignment: CDR1 SGHDT and CDR2 YYEEEE. The CDR3 totals 16 residues. Trimming at V came to 4 bases and at J to 3 bases, leaving 7 bases not matched to a gene. The repertoire was sequenced with immunoSEQ multiplex PCR; TCRdb's copy has only in-frame clones and lacks some. The sample has roughly 1 million clones; around 76% are singletons. The chain combines TRBV5-6 with TRBJ1-6; 7 positions agree with TRBD1. The receptor's source is a man younger than 35 in good health. The sample comprised memory CD4+ T cells sorted from blood. Subset specified: CD45RA-negative fraction. CDR3 sequence reads: CASSHGGQLYNSPLHF. DNA of the CDR3: TGTGCCAGCAGCCATGGGGGACAGCTCTATAATTCACCCCTCCACTTT.